This T cell receptor beta chain was retrieved from a study of blood T cell repertoires in COVID-19. On the study more broadly: Whether acute or convalescent, the COVID-19 samples came from the United States, Italy and Spain.

In the case of this clone: Compared with germline, one end of the junction differs, possibly owing to a read error.

The CDR3 is made up of 15 amino acids. Germline V CDR1 and CDR2: SGHRS, YFSETQ. Clones were read by immunoSEQ multiplex PCR, and TCRdb kept only the in-frame ones, dropping some. This repertoire shows approximately 150,000 clones, 85% to 90% found once; its top ten account for about 6%. The sequence was collected from an elderly man with acute or convalescent COVID-19. Sequencing was carried out using peripheral blood. The chain carries TRBV5-1 and TRBJ2-7; tentative D call: TRBD2 (9 bases). Here the CDR3 DNA reads TGCGCCCGCAGCGGGGGGTATCCAGGGGGCCACGAGCAGTACTTC. Translating it yields CARSGGYPGGHEQYF.